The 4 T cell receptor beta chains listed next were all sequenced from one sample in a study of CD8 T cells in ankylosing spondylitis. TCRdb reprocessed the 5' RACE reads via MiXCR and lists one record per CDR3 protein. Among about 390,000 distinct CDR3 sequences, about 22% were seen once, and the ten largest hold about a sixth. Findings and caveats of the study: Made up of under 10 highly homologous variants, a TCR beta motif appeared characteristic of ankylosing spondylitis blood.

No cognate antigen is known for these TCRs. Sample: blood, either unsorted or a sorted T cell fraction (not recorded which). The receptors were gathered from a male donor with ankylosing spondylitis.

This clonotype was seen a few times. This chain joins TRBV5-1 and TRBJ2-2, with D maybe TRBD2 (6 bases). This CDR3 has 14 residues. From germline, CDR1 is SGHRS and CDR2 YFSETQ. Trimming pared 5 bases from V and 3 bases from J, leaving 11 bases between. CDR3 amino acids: CASSSGLHTGELFF. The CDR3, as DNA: TGCGCCAGCAGTAGCGGACTTCACACCGGGGAGCTGTTTTTT.

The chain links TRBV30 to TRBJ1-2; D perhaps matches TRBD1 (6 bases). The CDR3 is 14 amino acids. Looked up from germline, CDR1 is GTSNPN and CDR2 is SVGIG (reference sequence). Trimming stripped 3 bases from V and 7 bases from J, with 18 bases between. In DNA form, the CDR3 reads TGTGCCTGGAGCGTGGGACACCGATCAGGTGGCTACACCTTC. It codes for CAWSVGHRSGGYTF.

This CDR3 reads CASSLSSGGPREQYF. CDR3 nucleotides: TGCGCCAGCAGCTTGTCTAGCGGTGGCCCCAGGGAGCAGTACTTC. The V call is TRBV5-1, the J call TRBJ2-7; 7 bases match TRBD2. This CDR3 comprises 15 residues. The V gene end was trimmed by 1 base and the J gene end by 7 bases; junction bases not matched to a gene: 11. Looked up from germline, CDR1 is SGHRS and CDR2 is YFSETQ.

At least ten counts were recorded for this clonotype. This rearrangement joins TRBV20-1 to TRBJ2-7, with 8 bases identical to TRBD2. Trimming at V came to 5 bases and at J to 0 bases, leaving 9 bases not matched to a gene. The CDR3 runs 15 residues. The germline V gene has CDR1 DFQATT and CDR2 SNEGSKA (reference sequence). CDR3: CSARHDSGGSYEQYF. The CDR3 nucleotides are TGCAGTGCTCGTCATGACAGCGGGGGCTCCTACGAGCAGTACTTC.